These T cell receptor beta chains were read from a single sample in a study of CD8 T cells in Susac syndrome. TCRdb reprocessed the immunoSEQ multiplex PCR reads via MiXCR and lists one record per CDR3 protein. The sample carries about 210,000 distinct CDR3 sequences, about 95% recorded once. The sequencing sample was made of CD4+ T cells from PBMCs. The receptors derive from a human donor with multiple sclerosis. The CDR3 runs from the conserved cysteine through the conserved F or W. The order of the fields is V gene, clone size, J gene, D gene, CDR3 protein, CDR3 DNA. A D gene is named only where the DNA matches it firmly. Size is stated for part of the rows, as once, few or many counts, or as a class when the clone is expanded.

V gene: TRBV24-1; clone size: once; J gene: TRBJ2-5; D gene: .; CDR3 protein: CATSDSRGETQYF; CDR3 DNA: TGTGCCACCAGTGACAGCCGCGGAGAGACCCAGTACTTC
V gene: TRBV4-2; clone size: once; J gene: TRBJ2-2; D gene: .; CDR3 protein: CASSQDWQNTGELFF; CDR3 DNA: TGTGCCAGCAGCCAAGATTGGCAGAACACCGGGGAGCTGTTTTTT
V gene: TRBV7-9; clone size: .; J gene: TRBJ2-7; D gene: TRBD2; CDR3 protein: CASSLSGTSTYEQYF; CDR3 DNA: TGTGCCAGCAGCTTGTCCGGGACTAGTACCTACGAGCAGTACTTC
V gene: TRBV18; clone size: .; J gene: TRBJ2-1; D gene: .; CDR3 protein: CASSPDQSSYNEQFF; CDR3 DNA: TGTGCCAGCTCACCTGACCAGAGCTCCTACAATGAGCAGTTCTTC
V gene: TRBV7-9; clone size: .; J gene: TRBJ1-2; D gene: TRBD1; CDR3 protein: CASSSRDRAGYTF; CDR3 DNA: TGTGCCAGCAGCTCCCGGGACAGGGCTGGCTACACCTTC
V gene: TRBV20-1; clone size: few; J gene: TRBJ2-3; D gene: .; CDR3 protein: CSAREGTDTQYF; CDR3 DNA: TGCAGTGCTAGGGAGGGCACAGATACGCAGTATTTT
V gene: TRBV28; clone size: once; J gene: TRBJ2-7; D gene: .; CDR3 protein: CASRLQPSYEQYF; CDR3 DNA: TGTGCCAGTCGGTTGCAGCCCTCCTACGAGCAGTACTTC
V gene: TRBV5-1; clone size: .; J gene: TRBJ2-1; D gene: .; CDR3 protein: CASSLVGSYNEQFF; CDR3 DNA: TGCGCCAGCAGCTTGGTCGGCTCCTACAATGAGCAGTTCTTC
V gene: TRBV4-2; clone size: .; J gene: TRBJ2-7; D gene: TRBD2; CDR3 protein: CASSPSAAGGPYEQYF; CDR3 DNA: TGTGCCAGCAGCCCATCGGCAGCGGGAGGGCCCTACGAGCAGTACTTC
V gene: TRBV6-5; clone size: .; J gene: TRBJ2-7; D gene: .; CDR3 protein: CASSYPGSPSYEQYF; CDR3 DNA: TGTGCCAGCAGTTACCCTGGATCTCCCTCCTACGAGCAGTACTTC
V gene: TRBV5-1; clone size: .; J gene: TRBJ1-2; D gene: TRBD1; CDR3 protein: CASSPVGTGIYTF; CDR3 DNA: TGCGCCAGCAGTCCGGTCGGGACAGGCATCTACACCTTC
V gene: TRBV20-1; clone size: .; J gene: TRBJ2-5; D gene: .; CDR3 protein: CSARRRGLGYQETQYF; CDR3 DNA: TGCAGTGCTAGACGGAGGGGACTCGGGTACCAAGAGACCCAGTACTTC
V gene: TRBV12-5; clone size: once; J gene: TRBJ2-2; D gene: .; CDR3 protein: CASGLFGELFF; CDR3 DNA: TGTGCTAGTGGTTTGTTCGGGGAGCTGTTTTTT
V gene: TRBV30; clone size: .; J gene: TRBJ1-1; D gene: .; CDR3 protein: CALNRENTEAFF; CDR3 DNA: TGTGCTTTAAACAGGGAGAACACTGAAGCTTTCTTT
V gene: TRBV29-1; clone size: once; J gene: TRBJ2-2; D gene: TRBD1; CDR3 protein: CSVHRGPGELFF; CDR3 DNA: TGCAGCGTTCATAGGGGGCCCGGGGAGCTGTTTTTT
V gene: TRBV13; clone size: .; J gene: TRBJ1-5; D gene: .; CDR3 protein: CASSLGYQPQHF; CDR3 DNA: TGTGCCAGCAGCTTGGGCTATCAGCCCCAGCATTTT
V gene: TRBV29-1; clone size: .; J gene: TRBJ1-1; D gene: .; CDR3 protein: CSVRVGTGFLGAFF; CDR3 DNA: TGCAGCGTGAGGGTAGGGACCGGCTTCTTAGGAGCTTTCTTT
V gene: TRBV20-1; clone size: .; J gene: TRBJ2-7; D gene: TRBD2; CDR3 protein: CSASPPYRGSYEQYF; CDR3 DNA: TGCAGTGCCTCTCCACCTTACCGCGGGAGCTACGAGCAGTACTTC
V gene: TRBV20-1; clone size: .; J gene: TRBJ2-1; D gene: TRBD2; CDR3 protein: CSASGGASSHNEQFF; CDR3 DNA: TGCAGTGCTAGCGGGGGGGCCTCTTCTCACAATGAGCAGTTCTTC
V gene: TRBV14; clone size: .; J gene: TRBJ2-3; D gene: .; CDR3 protein: CASSQRWALGDTQYF; CDR3 DNA: TGTGCCAGCAGCCAAAGATGGGCATTGGGAGATACGCAGTATTTT
V gene: TRBV12-3/TRBV12-4; clone size: .; J gene: TRBJ2-3; D gene: .; CDR3 protein: CASSAGNTQYF; CDR3 DNA: TGTGCCAGCAGTGCCGGGAATACGCAGTATTTT
V gene: TRBV20-1; clone size: .; J gene: TRBJ2-2; D gene: .; CDR3 protein: CSARSHGSGELFF; CDR3 DNA: TGCAGTGCTCGAAGTCATGGATCCGGGGAGTTGTTTTTT
V gene: TRBV27; clone size: .; J gene: TRBJ2-7; D gene: .; CDR3 protein: CASSLEWGHEQYF; CDR3 DNA: TGTGCCAGCAGTTTAGAATGGGGCCACGAGCAGTACTTC
V gene: TRBV12-3/TRBV12-4; clone size: .; J gene: TRBJ2-5; D gene: .; CDR3 protein: CASSNDKFTQYF; CDR3 DNA: TGTGCCAGCAGTAACGACAAGTTCACCCAGTACTTC
V gene: TRBV27; clone size: .; J gene: TRBJ2-7; D gene: .; CDR3 protein: CASRTGLPSYEQYF; CDR3 DNA: TGTGCCAGCAGGACGGGACTCCCCTCCTACGAGCAGTACTTC
V gene: TRBV5-6; clone size: once; J gene: TRBJ2-1; D gene: .; CDR3 protein: CASSTGLLRGEQFF; CDR3 DNA: TGTGCCAGCAGCACGGGACTTCTCCGGGGGGAGCAGTTCTTC
V gene: TRBV29-1; clone size: once; J gene: TRBJ1-1; D gene: .; CDR3 protein: CSAMTGGTQNTEAFF; CDR3 DNA: TGCAGCGCAATGACGGGTGGGACACAAAACACTGAAGCTTTCTTT
V gene: TRBV5-4; clone size: once; J gene: TRBJ2-5; D gene: TRBD1; CDR3 protein: CASSLETGAVETQYF; CDR3 DNA: TGTGCCAGCAGCTTGGAAACAGGGGCCGTAGAGACCCAGTACTTC
V gene: TRBV5-6; clone size: .; J gene: TRBJ2-4; D gene: .; CDR3 protein: CASSLGPRNIQYF; CDR3 DNA: TGTGCCAGCAGCTTGGGGCCGAGAAACATTCAGTACTTC
V gene: TRBV29-1; clone size: .; J gene: TRBJ2-3; D gene: TRBD1; CDR3 protein: CSGTSYRGRDTQYF; CDR3 DNA: TGCAGCGGTACTTCATACAGGGGTAGGGATACGCAGTATTTT
V gene: TRBV11-2; clone size: .; J gene: TRBJ2-1; D gene: TRBD2; CDR3 protein: CASSHRLAGNHNEQFF; CDR3 DNA: TGTGCCAGCAGCCACAGACTAGCAGGGAACCACAATGAGCAGTTCTTC
V gene: TRBV6-1; clone size: .; J gene: TRBJ2-3; D gene: .; CDR3 protein: CASMSGSTDTQYF; CDR3 DNA: TGTGCCAGCATGAGCGGTAGCACAGATACGCAGTATTTT
V gene: TRBV27; clone size: .; J gene: TRBJ1-2; D gene: .; CDR3 protein: CASSDRFNYGYTF; CDR3 DNA: TGTGCCAGCAGCGACAGGTTCAACTATGGCTACACCTTC
V gene: TRBV5-1; clone size: .; J gene: TRBJ2-7; D gene: TRBD1; CDR3 protein: CASSHNLQDRGREQYF; CDR3 DNA: TGCGCCAGCAGCCATAACCTACAGGACAGGGGTCGGGAGCAGTACTTC
V gene: TRBV20-1; clone size: .; J gene: TRBJ1-1; D gene: .; CDR3 protein: CSARASLGSGTEAFF; CDR3 DNA: TGCAGTGCTAGAGCCAGTTTAGGGTCGGGTACTGAAGCTTTCTTT
V gene: TRBV7-2; clone size: once; J gene: TRBJ2-1; D gene: .; CDR3 protein: CASSLRRTYNEQFF; CDR3 DNA: TGTGCCAGCAGCTTACGCCGGACCTACAATGAGCAGTTCTTC
V gene: TRBV7-2; clone size: .; J gene: TRBJ2-5; D gene: .; CDR3 protein: CASSPPDRYETQYF; CDR3 DNA: TGTGCCAGCAGCCCCCCCGACCGGTATGAGACCCAGTACTTC
V gene: TRBV20-1; clone size: .; J gene: TRBJ2-3; D gene: TRBD2; CDR3 protein: CSASPLAGVTDTQYF; CDR3 DNA: TGCAGTGCTAGCCCTCTAGCGGGGGTGACAGATACGCAGTATTTT
V gene: TRBV2; clone size: .; J gene: TRBJ1-6; D gene: .; CDR3 protein: CASSEYGQGNSPLHF; CDR3 DNA: TGTGCCAGCAGTGAATACGGGCAGGGAAATTCACCCCTCCACTTT
V gene: TRBV25-1; clone size: .; J gene: TRBJ2-1; D gene: TRBD2; CDR3 protein: CASSLPGLADNEQFF; CDR3 DNA: TGTGCCAGCAGCCTACCGGGACTAGCGGACAATGAGCAGTTCTTC
V gene: TRBV19; clone size: .; J gene: TRBJ1-5; D gene: .; CDR3 protein: CASSRQIDSNQPQHF; CDR3 DNA: TGTGCCAGTAGCCGACAGATTGATAGCAATCAGCCCCAGCATTTT
V gene: TRBV18; clone size: once; J gene: TRBJ1-2; D gene: .; CDR3 protein: CASSPSPSPNYGYTF; CDR3 DNA: TGTGCCAGCTCACCGAGTCCGTCCCCTAACTATGGCTACACCTTC
V gene: TRBV28; clone size: .; J gene: TRBJ1-5; D gene: .; CDR3 protein: CASSLSPSRDQPQHF; CDR3 DNA: TGTGCCAGCAGTTTATCACCCTCCAGGGATCAGCCCCAGCATTTT
V gene: TRBV20-1; clone size: .; J gene: TRBJ2-7; D gene: .; CDR3 protein: CSARDPRGTYEQYF; CDR3 DNA: TGCAGTGCTAGAGATCCGAGGGGGACCTACGAGCAGTACTTC
V gene: TRBV29-1; clone size: .; J gene: TRBJ2-7; D gene: TRBD1; CDR3 protein: CSVTTQKTGSYEQYF; CDR3 DNA: TGCAGCGTTACAACTCAAAAGACAGGGTCCTACGAGCAGTACTTC
V gene: TRBV6-1; clone size: .; J gene: TRBJ2-7; D gene: TRBD2; CDR3 protein: CASRGLAGRLLPYEQYF; CDR3 DNA: TGTGCCAGCAGGGGACTAGCGGGGCGCCTCCTCCCCTACGAGCAGTACTTC
V gene: TRBV20-1; clone size: .; J gene: TRBJ1-1; D gene: TRBD1; CDR3 protein: CSARQGVWAFF; CDR3 DNA: TGCAGTGCAAGACAGGGGGTATGGGCTTTCTTT
V gene: TRBV5-1; clone size: .; J gene: TRBJ1-5; D gene: TRBD1; CDR3 protein: CASSSGGADQPQHF; CDR3 DNA: TGCGCCAGCAGCTCAGGGGGCGCGGATCAGCCCCAGCATTTT
V gene: TRBV6-5; clone size: once; J gene: TRBJ2-5; D gene: TRBD1; CDR3 protein: CASSSPGQPWETQYF; CDR3 DNA: TGTGCCAGCAGTTCCCCGGGACAGCCGTGGGAGACCCAGTACTTC